Listed below are T cell receptor beta chains from one sample, sequenced in a study of blood T cells in healthy people across ages. TCRdb ran MiXCR on the 5' RACE reads and lists one entry per CDR3 protein. This sample yields approximately 1.5 million distinct CDR3 sequences, of which 42% are seen a single time; just over 4% belongs to the top ten. The source material was blood. The source is a woman aged 18-30 years in good health. Each CDR3 is given with its conserved first and last residue. Each record gives: clone size, V gene, D gene, J gene, CDR3 protein, CDR3 DNA. D genes are given only for firm matches. Clone size appears in some rows only: once, few, many, or a class for an expanded clone.

-	TRBV4-3	-	TRBJ1-1	CATSPGRRNAEAFF	TGCGCCACCTCACCGGGACGGCGGAACGCTGAAGCTTTCTTT
-	TRBV28	TRBD1	TRBJ1-2	CASRTGVNYGYTF	TGTGCCAGCAGGACAGGGGTAAACTATGGCTACACCTTC
-	TRBV14	-	TRBJ1-5	CASSQRFNQPQHF	TGTGCCAGCAGCCAACGGTTTAATCAGCCCCAGCATTTT
-	TRBV12-3/TRBV12-4	-	TRBJ2-2	CASRLSGRANTGELFF	TGTGCCAGCCGCCTTTCCGGCCGCGCGAACACCGGGGAGCTGTTTTTT
-	TRBV15	-	TRBJ2-2	CATSSGPNTGELFF	TGTGCCACCAGCAGTGGACCGAACACCGGGGAGCTGTTTTTT
few	TRBV20-1	-	TRBJ1-5	CSAREAQGFGQPQHF	TGCAGTGCTAGAGAGGCACAGGGTTTCGGTCAGCCCCAGCATTTT
-	TRBV6-2/TRBV6-3	-	TRBJ2-1	CASSPDCGQFF	TGTGCCAGCAGTCCGGACTGCGGGCAGTTCTTC
-	TRBV6-5	-	TRBJ2-3	CASSSPAQGSTDTQYF	TGTGCCAGCAGTTCCCCAGCGCAAGGAAGCACAGATACGCAGTATTTT
-	TRBV27	TRBD1	TRBJ1-5	CASSPTRQGARQPQHF	TGTGCCAGCAGCCCAACCCGACAGGGGGCAAGGCAGCCCCAGCATTTT
many	TRBV29-1	-	TRBJ2-1	CSAHRENEQFF	TGCAGCGCCCACAGGGAGAATGAGCAGTTCTTC
few	TRBV28	-	TRBJ2-4	CASSLATAKNIQYF	TGTGCCAGCAGTTTAGCCACAGCCAAAAACATTCAGTACTTC
-	TRBV7-9	-	TRBJ2-2	CASGELFF	TGTGCCAGTGGGGAGCTGTTTTTT
-	TRBV10-3	-	TRBJ2-1	CAIHPGGGYNEQFF	TGTGCCATCCACCCCGGGGGTGGCTACAATGAGCAGTTCTTC
many	TRBV28	-	TRBJ1-2	CASRSGPQKGYTF	TGTGCCAGCAGAAGTGGACCTCAGAAGGGCTACACCTTC
-	TRBV20-1	TRBD1	TRBJ1-2	CSAQQGYGYTF	TGCAGTGCCCAACAGGGGTATGGCTACACCTTC
-	TRBV7-9	TRBD1	TRBJ2-3	CASSQQGAGGFSLRDTQYF	TGTGCCAGCAGCCAGCAGGGGGCAGGGGGCTTCTCGCTTCGGGATACGCAGTATTTT
-	TRBV20-1	-	TRBJ2-4	CSARSDPGLGIQYF	TGCAGTGCTAGATCGGACCCCGGGTTGGGCATTCAGTACTTC
-	TRBV30	-	TRBJ2-3	CAWSLDGLSTDTQYF	TGTGCCTGGAGTCTCGACGGCCTATCCACAGATACGCAGTATTTT
-	TRBV29-1	-	TRBJ1-1	CSVWRGGVNTEAFF	TGCAGCGTGTGGAGGGGGGGGGTGAACACTGAAGCTTTCTTT
-	TRBV6-5	-	TRBJ1-1	CASRSDRTNTEAFF	TGTGCCAGCAGATCCGACAGGACCAACACTGAAGCTTTCTTT
few	TRBV20-1	-	TRBJ2-1	CSPRGNEQFF	TGCAGCCCACGGGGGAATGAGCAGTTCTTC
-	TRBV4-3	-	TRBJ2-7	CASSQEGPGGYEQYF	TGCGCCAGCAGCCAAGAGGGGCCCGGTGGCTACGAGCAGTACTTC
few	TRBV5-1	-	TRBJ2-1	CPSSWDTTANEQFF	TGCCCCAGCAGCTGGGACACAACCGCCAATGAGCAGTTCTTC
-	TRBV27	-	TRBJ2-7	CASSSDLHREQYF	TGTGCCAGCAGTTCAGACTTGCATCGCGAGCAGTACTTC
few	TRBV12-3/TRBV12-4	TRBD2	TRBJ2-5	CASREGLAGTNEQYF	TGTGCCAGCAGGGAGGGGTTAGCGGGGACGAATGAGCAGTACTTC
-	TRBV27	-	TRBJ2-3	CASSVDGEPAQYF	TGTGCCAGCAGTGTGGATGGGGAACCTGCGCAGTATTTT
few	TRBV10-3	TRBD1	TRBJ1-1	CAISELGGDTEAFF	TGTGCCATCAGTGAGTTAGGGGGCGATACTGAAGCTTTCTTT
-	TRBV27	TRBD2	TRBJ2-1	CASSLRAGAYYNEQFF	TGTGCCAGCAGTTTGCGAGCGGGGGCTTACTACAATGAGCAGTTCTTC